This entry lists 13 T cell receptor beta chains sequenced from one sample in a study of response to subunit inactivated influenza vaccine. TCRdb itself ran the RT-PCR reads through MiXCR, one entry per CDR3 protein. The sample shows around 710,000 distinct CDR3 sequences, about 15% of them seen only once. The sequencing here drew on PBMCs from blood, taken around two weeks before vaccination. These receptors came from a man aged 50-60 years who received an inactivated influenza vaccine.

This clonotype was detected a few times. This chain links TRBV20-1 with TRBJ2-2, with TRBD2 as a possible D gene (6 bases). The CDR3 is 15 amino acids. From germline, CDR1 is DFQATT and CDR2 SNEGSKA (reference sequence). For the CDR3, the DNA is TGCAGCGAGCGGGTTCTCGACATTAACACCGGGGAGCTGTTTTTT. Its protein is CSERVLDINTGELFF.

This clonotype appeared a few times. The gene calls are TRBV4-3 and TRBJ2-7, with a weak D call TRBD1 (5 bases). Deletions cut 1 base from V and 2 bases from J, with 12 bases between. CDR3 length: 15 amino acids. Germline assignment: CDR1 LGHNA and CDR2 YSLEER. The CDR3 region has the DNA TGCGCCAGCAGCCAAGGGACACAAGTGACCTACGAGCAGTACTTC. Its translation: CASSQGTQVTYEQYF.

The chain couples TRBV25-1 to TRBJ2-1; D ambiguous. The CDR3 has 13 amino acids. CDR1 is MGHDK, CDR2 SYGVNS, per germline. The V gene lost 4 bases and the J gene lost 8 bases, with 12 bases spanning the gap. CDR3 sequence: CASSGIVLDEQFF. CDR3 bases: TGTGCCAGCAGTGGAATAGTCCTCGATGAGCAGTTCTTC.

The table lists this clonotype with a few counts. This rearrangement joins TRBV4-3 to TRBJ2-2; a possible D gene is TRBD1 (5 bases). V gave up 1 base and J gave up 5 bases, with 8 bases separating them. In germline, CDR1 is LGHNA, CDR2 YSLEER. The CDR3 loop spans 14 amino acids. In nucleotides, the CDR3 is TGCGCCAGCAGCCAAGCCCCAGGGACCGGGGAGCTGTTTTTT. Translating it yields CASSQAPGTGELFF.

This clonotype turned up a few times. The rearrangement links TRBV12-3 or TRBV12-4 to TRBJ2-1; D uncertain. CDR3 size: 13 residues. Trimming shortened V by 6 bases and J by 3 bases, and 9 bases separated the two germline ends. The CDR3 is CASSRTVYNEQFF. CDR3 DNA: TGTGCCAGCAGCCGGACGGTCTACAATGAGCAGTTCTTC.

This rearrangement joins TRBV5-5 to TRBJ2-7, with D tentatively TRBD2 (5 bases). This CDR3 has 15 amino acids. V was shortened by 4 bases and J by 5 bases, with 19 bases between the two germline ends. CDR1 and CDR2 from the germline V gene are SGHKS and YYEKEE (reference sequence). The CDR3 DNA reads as TGTGCCAGCAGCCCCCTCCCGGGGAAAGAGGACGAGCAGTACTTC. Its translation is CASSPLPGKEDEQYF. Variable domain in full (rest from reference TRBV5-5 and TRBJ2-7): DAGVTQSPTHLIKTRGQQVTLRCSPISGHKSVSWYQQVLGQGPQFIFQYYEKEERGRGNFPDRFSARQFPNYSSELNVNALLLGDSALYLCASSPLPGKEDEQYFGPGTRLTVT.

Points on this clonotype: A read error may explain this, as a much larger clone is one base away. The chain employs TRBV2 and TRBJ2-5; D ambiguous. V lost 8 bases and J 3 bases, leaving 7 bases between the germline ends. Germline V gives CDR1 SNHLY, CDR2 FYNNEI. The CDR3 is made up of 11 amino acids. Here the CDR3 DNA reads TGTGCCAGCGGCTTAAAAGAGACCCAGTACTTC. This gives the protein CASGLKETQYF.

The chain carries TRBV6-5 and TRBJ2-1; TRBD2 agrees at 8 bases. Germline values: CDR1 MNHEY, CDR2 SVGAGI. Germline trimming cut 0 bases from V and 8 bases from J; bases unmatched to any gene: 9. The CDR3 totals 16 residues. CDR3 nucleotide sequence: TGTGCCAGCAGTTACTCCGGCGGACTAGCTGGCGATGAGCAGTTCTTC. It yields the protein CASSYSGGLAGDEQFF.

In nucleotides, the CDR3 is TGCAGTGCTAGCGGGAGGTCCGCCTACGAGCAGTACTTC. Encoded protein: CSASGRSAYEQYF. The chain is built from TRBV20-1 and TRBJ2-7, with 7 bases matching TRBD2. Trimming at V came to 3 bases and at J to 2 bases, leaving 4 bases not matched to a gene. The CDR3 runs to 13 residues. The germline V gene encodes CDR1 DFQATT and CDR2 SNEGSKA (reference sequence).

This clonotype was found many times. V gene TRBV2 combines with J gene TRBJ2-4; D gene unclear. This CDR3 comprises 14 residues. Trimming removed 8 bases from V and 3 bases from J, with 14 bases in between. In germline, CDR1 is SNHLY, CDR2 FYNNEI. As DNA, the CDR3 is TGTGCCAGCTCCCTATGGGGTAACAAAAACATTCAGTACTTC. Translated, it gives CASSLWGNKNIQYF.

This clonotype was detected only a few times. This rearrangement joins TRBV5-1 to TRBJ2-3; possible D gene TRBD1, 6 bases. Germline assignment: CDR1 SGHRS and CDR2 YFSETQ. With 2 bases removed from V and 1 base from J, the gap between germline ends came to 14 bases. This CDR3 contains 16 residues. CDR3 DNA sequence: TGCGCCAGCAGCTTAATGCGACAGGCTCGCACAGATACGCAGTATTTT. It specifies CASSLMRQARTDTQYF.

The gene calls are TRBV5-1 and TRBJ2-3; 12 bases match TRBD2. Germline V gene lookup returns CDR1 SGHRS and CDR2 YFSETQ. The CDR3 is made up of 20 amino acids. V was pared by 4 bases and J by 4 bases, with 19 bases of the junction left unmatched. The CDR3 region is CASSPFPLGLAGNQADTQYF. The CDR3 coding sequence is TGCGCCAGCAGCCCCTTCCCACTAGGACTAGCGGGAAACCAGGCAGATACGCAGTATTTT.

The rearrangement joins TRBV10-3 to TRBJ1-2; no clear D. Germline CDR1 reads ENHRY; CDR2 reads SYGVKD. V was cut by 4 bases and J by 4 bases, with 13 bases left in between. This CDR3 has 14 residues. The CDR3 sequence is CAISGRADRYGYTF. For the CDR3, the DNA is TGTGCCATCAGTGGACGGGCCGACCGCTATGGCTACACCTTC.